Listed here is a single TCR beta chain. Its antigen specificity is not known. Base qualities are missing; no much larger clone stands one base away. The label giving this sample's treatment or condition can be read as: in vitro stimulation with specific CMV peptide epitopes to enrich CMV-specific T cells. The data were taken from a study of T cell repertoires in cytomegalovirus infection (dated by TCRdb to between 2017 and 2020). About the full investigation: Peptide stimulations targeted recently identified HLA-C-restricted CMV epitopes, whose presentation resists viral immunomodulation, together with well-studied HLA-B-restricted epitopes. The HLA type of each donor mattered for the analysis, because public TCR beta signatures pointed to carriage of CMV infection along with the matching HLA type. Overall study outcomes, separate from this receptor: In both this cohort and an independent cohort of more than 350 donors, the cumulative frequency of public TCR beta family members distinguished carriers of CMV infection plus the relevant HLA type. In the ex vivo response, HLA-C-restricted CMV-specific TCR beta clonotypes were dominant, and in two of eight donors the single most frequent clonotype came from this HLA-C-restricted group.

The instrument given in TCRdb is Illumina HiSeq 1500. The raw public reads went through TCRdb reprocessing: fastp at Q25, MiXCR clone calling, in-frame beta chains kept. CDR3 protein sequences are deduplicated, and each keeps its most common genes and DNA. The sample profile shows over 100,000 distinct CDR3 sequences; roughly 30% of them were found once. The top ten hold roughly 81% of the sample. The sequences come from CD8+ T cells from cultured PBMCs, collected from culture after CMV antigen stimulation. This TCR came from a human donor in good health (CMV status not recorded). Some clones in this sample may be carry-over from other donors' samples.

The CDR3 region has the sequence CASSTRGGGSYNEQFF. The DNA is TGTGCCAGCAGCACGAGGGGCGGGGGGAGCTACAATGAGCAGTTCTTC. The chain is assembled from TRBV9 and TRBJ2-1, and TRBD2 aligns with 8 junction nucleotides. Ends trimmed: V by 4 bases, J by 3 bases; bases unmatched to a gene: 9. CDR1 and CDR2 are drawn from the germline V gene: SGDLS, YYNGEE. The CDR3 measures 16 amino acids from cysteine to phenylalanine. Only the CDR3 region is kept as DNA, spanning 48 bases read in frame from base 1.